The TCR beta chain under discussion was sequenced for a study of control samples from healthy donors and cancer patients (dated by TCRdb to the early 2020s). Via the germline V gene (reference sequence), CDR1 is GTSNPN and CDR2 SVGIG. The CDR3 contains 13 residues, cysteine and phenylalanine counted. The CDR3 DNA has 39 bases and is translated from base 1. V is cut by 3 bases and J by 7 bases, and the space between the germline ends is 13 bases. About this clone itself: The target of this receptor is not known. Base qualities are not at hand, and no much larger clone is one base apart.

The method behind the library was the immunoSEQ multiplex PCR assay. Entries here come from immuneACCESS through TCRdb and include only in-frame sequences with V and J called. Some clones fail to appear in such tables; in the studies checked, an unresolved V gene covers under half of the shortfall, and the cause of the remainder is unknown. The sample table holds roughly 45,000 clones, of which around 85% were seen once. Together, the top ten hold around 2.8% of the sample. The material sequenced was PBMCs. This receptor was identified in a woman in her forties or fifties with lung cancer. The chain is made from TRBV30 and TRBJ1-5; a confident D gene designation cannot be given. The bases are TGTGCCTGGAGCCCCGGTTGGGGACAGCCCCAGCATTTT. It encodes CAWSPGWGQPQHF. The full variable domain, with segments outside the CDR3 supplied by the reference TRBV30 and TRBJ1-5 proteins, appears as SQTIHQWPATLVQPVGSPLSLECTVEGTSNPNLYWYRQAAGRGLQLLFYSVGIGQISSEVPQNLSASRPQDRQFILSSKKLLLSDSGFYLCAWSPGWGQPQHFGDGTRLSIL.